The next 23 T cell receptor beta chains were all read from a single sample in a study of CD8+ T cells in alopecia areata. Sequencing templates came from extracted RNA that was reverse transcribed into cDNA. Produced via immunoSEQ multiplex PCR; TCRdb's table is partial and in-frame only. The table has 90,000 to 150,000 clones, 53% seen once. Described treatment: oral pan-JAK inhibitor, 5-10 mg twice daily. Sequencing was performed on CD4+ T cells sorted from blood, taken at week 4, from a patient treated with tofacitinib. The receptors come from a human donor with alopecia areata.

This chain joins TRBV4-2 and TRBJ2-7, with 7 bases aligning to TRBD1. The CDR3 has 15 amino acids. Germline CDR1 is LGHNA and CDR2 is YNFKEQ. Trimming removed 1 base from V and 0 bases from J; junction bases left unmatched: 3. Here the CDR3 reads CASSQVTGSSYEQYF. In nucleotides, the CDR3 is TGTGCCAGCAGCCAAGTGACAGGGAGCTCCTACGAGCAGTACTTC.

This sequence joins TRBV13 and TRBJ2-7; either TRBD1 or TRBD2 may supply D (6 bases each). Germline lookup yields CDR1 PRHDT and CDR2 FYEKMQ (reference sequence). V was cut by 5 bases and J by 3 bases, with 20 bases left in between. This CDR3 contains 16 residues. The CDR3 DNA is TGTGCCAGCAGCCCCAGAATAGGGGGGTTGGACTACGAGCAGTACTTC. Its translation: CASSPRIGGLDYEQYF.

This clone was found a few times. Other DNA sequences from this sample encode an identical CDR3 as well. The chain joins TRBV27 to TRBJ1-3; D not certain. Deletions cut 6 bases from V and 0 bases from J, with 3 bases between. The CDR3 extends over 12 amino acids. Germline CDR1 reads MNHEY; CDR2 reads SMNVEV (reference sequence). The CDR3 bases are TGTGCCAGCAGAAGCTCTGGAAACACCATATATTTT. This translates into CASRSSGNTIYF.

This clone was observed a few times. V usage is TRBV7-9 and J usage is TRBJ2-3; 7 bases agree with TRBD1. The germline V gene has CDR1 SEHNR and CDR2 FQNEAQ (reference sequence). This CDR3 has 15 residues. The V gene end was trimmed by 5 bases and the J gene end by 4 bases; junction bases not matched to a gene: 9. The CDR3 here is CASSLQSDRADTQYF. CDR3 nucleotides: TGTGCCAGCAGCCTCCAATCCGACAGGGCAGATACGCAGTATTTT.

This clone was seen a handful of times. The chain recombines TRBV30 with TRBJ1-2; 10 positions match TRBD1. Germline CDR1 and CDR2: GTSNPN and SVGIG (reference sequence). The CDR3 consists of 12 residues. CDR3 in amino acids: CALGQGDRGYTF. CDR3 nucleotide sequence: TGTGCTCTCGGACAGGGGGACCGCGGCTACACCTTC.

The sample holds one count of this clone. The genes are TRBV5-4 and TRBJ2-6; 7 positions match TRBD2. Per the germline V gene, CDR1 is SGHNT and CDR2 is YYREEE (reference sequence). CDR3 length: 17 amino acids. The V segment lost 3 bases and the J segment 0 bases; nucleotides outside the gene matches: 6. This CDR3 reads CASSWGGTPSGANVLTF. CDR3 nucleotide sequence: TGTGCCAGCAGCTGGGGAGGGACCCCCTCTGGGGCCAACGTCCTGACTTTC.

This clone was detected a few times. The rearrangement uses TRBV30 and TRBJ2-1; D call uncertain. The germline V gene has CDR1 GTSNPN and CDR2 SVGIG (reference sequence). CDR3 size: 15 residues. Trimming took off 0 bases at V and 5 bases at J, with 14 bases between the two ends. In DNA, the CDR3 is TGTGCCTGGAGTGTTCCCTACCGTACAAACAATGAGCAGTTCTTC. The encoded protein is CAWSVPYRTNNEQFF.

This clone was detected a few times. The chain has TRBV29-1 and TRBJ1-5; D remains ambiguous. The CDR3 has 13 amino acids. The V and J ends lost 2 bases and 5 bases respectively, with 10 bases between them. Germline V gene sequence: CDR1 SQVTM, CDR2 ANQGSEA. The CDR3 here is CSVELAGDQPQHF. The DNA for the CDR3 is TGCAGCGTTGAATTGGCTGGGGATCAGCCCCAGCATTTT.

The chain uses TRBV7-9 and TRBJ2-5; TRBD1 agrees at 10 bases. Unmatched junction bases numbered 10, after V lost 5 bases and J lost 10 bases. CDR1 and CDR2 from the germline V gene are SEHNR and FQNEAQ (reference sequence). The CDR3 is 14 residues long. The CDR3 nucleotides read TGTGCCAGCAGCCTCGGGACAGGGGTTTTGGACCAGTACTTC. Its translation: CASSLGTGVLDQYF. Combining the CDR3 with reference TRBV7-9 and TRBJ2-5 gives the whole variable domain DTGVSQNPRHKITKRGQNVTFRCDPISEHNRLYWYRQTLGQGPEFLTYFQNEAQLEKSRLLSDRFSAERPKGSFSTLEIQRTEQGDSAMYLCASSLGTGVLDQYFGPGTRLLVL.

V is TRBV4-1 and J is TRBJ2-3; a weak D match, TRBD1 (5 bases). In germline, CDR1 is MGHRA, CDR2 YSYEKL. Between the trimmed V and J ends, which lost 4 bases and 2 bases, there was a span of 13 bases. This CDR3 spans 15 amino acids. The CDR3 sequence: CASSPSGHDTDTQYF. CDR3 bases: TGCGCCAGCAGCCCCTCCGGACACGACACAGATACGCAGTATTTT.

The chain joins TRBV29-1 to TRBJ2-2; 9 nucleotides line up with TRBD1. J lost 0 bases, V lost 4 bases, and 12 bases had no gene match. The CDR3 is 18 residues long. The V gene's germline CDR1 is SQVTM and CDR2 ANQGSEA. CDR3 loop: CSVGNLGQGFANTGELFF. Written as DNA, the CDR3 is TGCAGCGTTGGAAATCTGGGACAGGGTTTCGCGAACACCGGGGAGCTGTTTTTT.

V usage is TRBV5-1 and J usage is TRBJ1-3, with unresolved D. This CDR3 spans 15 amino acids. Trimming pared 0 bases from V and 0 bases from J, leaving 7 bases between. Germline CDR1 reads SGHRS; CDR2 reads YFSETQ. The CDR3, as DNA: TGCGCCAGCAGCTTGGCCTGGGGCTCTGGAAACACCATATATTTT. As protein: CASSLAWGSGNTIYF.

V and J are TRBV30 and TRBJ1-1; D possibly corresponds to TRBD1 (6 bases). The germline V and J ends were trimmed by 8 bases and 4 bases, with 17 bases remaining between them. The CDR3 runs to 13 residues. Per the germline V gene, CDR1 is GTSNPN and CDR2 is SVGIG (reference sequence). The CDR3 protein is CAGLYPGVTEAFF. CDR3 bases: TGTGCCGGGTTATACCCAGGGGTCACTGAAGCTTTCTTT.

The V gene is TRBV18, the J gene TRBJ2-7, with 8 bases fitting TRBD2. The CDR3 is 14 residues long. CDR1 is KGHSH, CDR2 LQKENI, per germline. Trimming removed 2 bases from V and 2 bases from J; junction bases left unmatched: 2. The CDR3 DNA is TGTGCCAGCTCACCAACTAGCGGTACCTACGAGCAGTACTTC. Protein: CASSPTSGTYEQYF.

The rearrangement links TRBV18 to TRBJ1-5; D may be TRBD1 (5 bases). The CDR3 totals 15 residues. Trimming shortened V by 5 bases and J by 5 bases, and 16 bases separated the two germline ends. Germline V gene lookup returns CDR1 KGHSH and CDR2 LQKENI. In DNA form, the CDR3 reads TGTGCCAGCTCATCCCTTGGGCAGGGAGATCAGCCCCAGCATTTT. Amino acids: CASSSLGQGDQPQHF.

The CDR3 sequence: CASTSGLSYEQYF. The CDR3 region has the DNA TGTGCCAGCACCTCGGGTTTGTCCTACGAGCAGTACTTC. V gene TRBV6-5 combines with J gene TRBJ2-7, with no clear D. Germline-derived CDR1 and CDR2 are MNHEY and SVGAGI. The CDR3 is 13 amino acids. V shed 7 bases and J shed 1 base, with 11 bases lying between them.

The chain employs TRBV9 and TRBJ1-2; no definite D call. V lost 3 bases and J 5 bases, leaving 8 bases between the germline ends. The CDR3 extends over 12 amino acids. Looked up from germline, CDR1 is SGDLS and CDR2 is YYNGEE. The CDR3 protein is CASSERTYGYTF. The CDR3 DNA reads TGTGCCAGCAGCGAGCGCACGTATGGCTACACCTTC.

The chain carries TRBV30 and TRBJ1-2, with TRBD1 matching over 7 bases. CDR1 is GTSNPN and CDR2 is SVGIG in the germline V gene (reference sequence). V trimming: 4 bases; J trimming: 2 bases; junction bases outside the gene matches: 4. The CDR3 totals 13 residues. The CDR3 spells CAWKQQGNYGYTF. In DNA, the CDR3 is TGTGCCTGGAAACAACAGGGGAACTATGGCTACACCTTC.

This clone was seen only once. The rearrangement uses TRBV29-1 and TRBJ1-1; the D is unclear. The germline V gene encodes CDR1 SQVTM and CDR2 ANQGSEA. The CDR3 has 13 amino acids. The V gene lost 5 bases and the J gene lost 0 bases, with 10 bases spanning the gap. The CDR3 here is CSVYQVMNTEAFF. Written as DNA, the CDR3 is TGCAGCGTTTACCAGGTAATGAACACTGAAGCTTTCTTT.

The CDR3 spells CASSLLGLISAEQFF. The CDR3 bases are TGTGCCAGCAGTTTGCTTGGACTAATTAGCGCTGAGCAGTTCTTC. This chain links TRBV27 with TRBJ2-1; D possibly corresponds to TRBD2 (6 bases). This CDR3 region has 15 residues. V gave up 3 bases and J gave up 9 bases, with 18 bases separating them. Germline assignment: CDR1 MNHEY and CDR2 SMNVEV (reference sequence).

The chain employs TRBV4-2 and TRBJ1-5; 9 positions agree with TRBD1. The V gene's germline CDR1 is LGHNA and CDR2 YNFKEQ. The V and J ends lost 0 bases and 7 bases, in that order; junction bases with no gene match: 7. The CDR3 is 16 residues long. The CDR3 is CASSQEGGTGKQPQHF. The CDR3 DNA reads as TGTGCCAGCAGCCAAGAAGGGGGGACAGGGAAACAGCCCCAGCATTTT.

The chain carries TRBV29-1 and TRBJ1-1; 7 bases are shared with TRBD1. The CDR3 consists of 15 residues. Unmatched junction bases numbered 15, after V lost 6 bases and J lost 5 bases. Germline assignment: CDR1 SQVTM and CDR2 ANQGSEA. The CDR3 nucleotides are TGCAGCGTCAGGGGTGGAGGGGGCCGACTGACTGAAGCTTTCTTT. It codes for CSVRGGGGRLTEAFF. Combining the CDR3 with reference TRBV29-1 and TRBJ1-1 gives the whole variable domain SAVISQKPSRDICQRGTSLTIQCQVDSQVTMMFWYRQQPGQSLTLIATANQGSEATYESGFVIDKFPISRPNLTFSTLTVSNMSPEDSSIYLCSVRGGGGRLTEAFFGQGTRLTVV.

In its sample, this clone was seen a few times. The rearrangement uses TRBV29-1 and TRBJ2-1; TRBD2 matches 12 bases. Looked up from germline, CDR1 is SQVTM and CDR2 is ANQGSEA. The CDR3 covers 15 residues. V was pared by 3 bases and J by 7 bases, with 7 bases of the junction left unmatched. In DNA, the CDR3 is TGCAGCGTTGAGCGACTAGCGGGAGTCTCAAATGAGCAGTTCTTC. It yields the protein CSVERLAGVSNEQFF.